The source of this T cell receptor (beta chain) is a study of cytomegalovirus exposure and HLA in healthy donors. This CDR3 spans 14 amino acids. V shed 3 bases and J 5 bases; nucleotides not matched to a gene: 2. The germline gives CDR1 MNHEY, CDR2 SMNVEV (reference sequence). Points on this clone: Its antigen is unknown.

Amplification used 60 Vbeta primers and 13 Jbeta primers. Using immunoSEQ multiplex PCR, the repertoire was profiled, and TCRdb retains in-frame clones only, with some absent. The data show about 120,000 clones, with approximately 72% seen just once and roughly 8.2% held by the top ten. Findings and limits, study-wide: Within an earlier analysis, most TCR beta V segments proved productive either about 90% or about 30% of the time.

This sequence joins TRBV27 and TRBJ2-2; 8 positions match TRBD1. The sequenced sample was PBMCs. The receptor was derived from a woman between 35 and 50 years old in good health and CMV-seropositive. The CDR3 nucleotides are TGTGCCAGCAGTTTGGACAGGGCTACCGGGGAGCTGTTTTTT. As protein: CASSLDRATGELFF.